The following is a T cell receptor beta chain sequence with its context. What it binds is not known. V was trimmed by 3 bases and J by 6 bases, leaving 7 bases between them. Germline assignment: CDR1 SGHDT and CDR2 YYEEEE. The CDR3 runs 11 residues. Recipient blood drawn about 28 days pretransplant and days 30, 100, 180 after. Generated by immunoSEQ multiplex PCR, the TCRdb table keeps only in-frame clones and is missing some. The data contain about 9,000 clones, nearly 80% of them singletons. The source of the sample is a study of T cell clonotyping in hematopoietic cell transplantation. Whole-study results and caveats: No sorting was done, leaving CD4 and CD8 contributions mixed. After transplant, recipient diversity fell while pathologically expanded clonotypes grew through day 180. Higher Inverse Simpson Index values in graft donor and pretransplant recipient predicted broader posttransplant TCR diversity.

The receptor was isolated from a female patient aged 45-60 years who had an allogeneic stem cell transplant from a related donor, so the T cells may come from the graft donor. Some clones in this sample may be carry-over from other donors' samples. V and J are TRBV5-6 and TRBJ2-7; no reliable D call. This specimen was peripheral blood mononuclear cells, taken 180 days after allogeneic stem cell transplant. The CDR3 reads CASSSDIEQYF. CDR3 nucleotides: TGTGCCAGCAGCTCCGATATCGAGCAGTACTTC.